Listed below are T cell receptor beta chains from one sample, sequenced in a study of blood T cells in healthy people across ages. TCRdb re-called the 5' RACE reads through MiXCR, storing one row per CDR3 protein. The sample has 650,000 to 800,000 distinct CDR3 sequences, about 42% seen once; the top ten hold approximately 20%. Sequenced sample: blood. The receptors here all came from a man aged 60 to 69 in good health. The CDR3 runs from the conserved cysteine through the conserved F or W. The D gene is left open where the match is weak. The size field is filled for only some rows; it gives once, few, many or a size class.

J gene: TRBJ1-5
clone size: once
D gene: TRBD1
V gene: TRBV5-8
CDR3 DNA: TGTGCCAGCAGCTTCTTCGGACAGGGGTGGCAGCCCCAGCATTTT
CDR3 protein: CASSFFGQGWQPQHF

J gene: TRBJ2-3
clone size: NA
D gene: TRBD1
V gene: TRBV5-4
CDR3 DNA: TGTGCCAGCGCACAATCCGGGACAGGGGGCAAAGATACGCAGTATTTT
CDR3 protein: CASAQSGTGGKDTQYF

J gene: TRBJ1-1
clone size: few
D gene: TRBD1
V gene: TRBV24-1
CDR3 DNA: TGTGCCACCAGTGATAACAGGGGTGGTGAAGCTTTCTTT
CDR3 protein: CATSDNRGGEAFF

J gene: TRBJ2-7
clone size: few
D gene: NA
V gene: TRBV7-9
CDR3 DNA: TGTGCCAGCAGCTTATTTGGGATGGTGGGATACGAGCAGTACTTC
CDR3 protein: CASSLFGMVGYEQYF

J gene: TRBJ1-5
clone size: NA
D gene: TRBD1
V gene: TRBV6-6
CDR3 DNA: TGTGCCAGCAGTTACAAGGACAGGGGGCAGCCCCAGCATTTT
CDR3 protein: CASSYKDRGQPQHF

J gene: TRBJ2-5
clone size: once
D gene: NA
V gene: TRBV30
CDR3 DNA: TGTGCCTGGATGAGGGGGTCCAAGACCCAGTACTTC
CDR3 protein: CAWMRGSKTQYF

J gene: TRBJ1-5
clone size: NA
D gene: NA
V gene: TRBV7-9
CDR3 DNA: TGTGCCAGCAGCGCCCCAGGAGGTAGCAACCAGCCCCAGCATTTT
CDR3 protein: CASSAPGGSNQPQHF

J gene: TRBJ1-2
clone size: few
D gene: TRBD1
V gene: TRBV11-2
CDR3 DNA: TGTGCCAGCAGCAGTGGACAGGGGCTTTTGGGCTACACCTTC
CDR3 protein: CASSSGQGLLGYTF

J gene: TRBJ1-1
clone size: NA
D gene: NA
V gene: TRBV20-1
CDR3 DNA: TGCAGTGCTAAACAGGGAGGTGATGGCACTGAAGCTTTCTTT
CDR3 protein: CSAKQGGDGTEAFF

J gene: TRBJ1-4
clone size: NA
D gene: NA
V gene: TRBV28
CDR3 DNA: TGTGCCAGCAGTACCTCTAGTCAGGGAACTAATGAAAAACTGTTTTTT
CDR3 protein: CASSTSSQGTNEKLFF

J gene: TRBJ2-1
clone size: NA
D gene: NA
V gene: TRBV18
CDR3 DNA: TGTGCCAGCTCCCCGTCGCCGACAATTACTTACAATGAGCAGTTCTTC
CDR3 protein: CASSPSPTITYNEQFF

J gene: TRBJ2-5
clone size: many
D gene: TRBD2
V gene: TRBV20-1
CDR3 DNA: TGCAGTGCTAGAGAAGGGAGGGCGTACTTC
CDR3 protein: CSAREGRAYF

J gene: TRBJ2-7
clone size: few
D gene: TRBD2
V gene: TRBV13
CDR3 DNA: TGTGCCAGCAGCTACAAGCGGGGGCTAGATGGGGAGCAGTACTTC
CDR3 protein: CASSYKRGLDGEQYF

J gene: TRBJ2-1
clone size: few
D gene: NA
V gene: TRBV7-9
CDR3 DNA: TGTGCCAGCAGCTTCCCCACCACTGGATTATCCTACAATGAGCAGTTCTTC
CDR3 protein: CASSFPTTGLSYNEQFF

J gene: TRBJ2-1
clone size: once
D gene: NA
V gene: TRBV9
CDR3 DNA: TGTGCCAGCACCCCAGGGGGGGATAGCGGGTACAATGGGCAGTTCTTC
CDR3 protein: CASTPGGDSGYNGQFF

J gene: TRBJ2-2
clone size: NA
D gene: NA
V gene: TRBV27
CDR3 DNA: TGTGCCAGCAGAACAGGGCACTTGGCCGGGGAGCTGTTTTTT
CDR3 protein: CASRTGHLAGELFF

J gene: TRBJ2-1
clone size: few
D gene: NA
V gene: TRBV15
CDR3 DNA: TGTGCCACCAGCAGAGATGCTGGGGAGGGTAGGGGGAATGAGCAGTTCTTC
CDR3 protein: CATSRDAGEGRGNEQFF

J gene: TRBJ2-7
clone size: many
D gene: NA
V gene: TRBV21-1
CDR3 DNA: TGTGCCAGCAGCAAAAAGAGGGGCCAGAACAGGGTTTCCTACGAGCAGTACTTC
CDR3 protein: CASSKKRGQNRVSYEQYF